Detailed here is one T cell receptor (beta chain). Its specificity is not known. The data were taken from a study of T cell responses to AZD1222 COVID-19 vaccine. Study results and caveats: Baseline testing showed seropositivity in only six AZD1222 recipients.

The CDR3 extends over 15 amino acids. Germline lookup yields CDR1 MDHEN and CDR2 SYDVKM. V dropped 8 bases and J dropped 0; count of bases not matched to a gene: 4. Libraries were prepared by immunoSEQ multiplex PCR; TCRdb keeps only in-frame clonotypes and omits some of them. The sample holds about 210,000 clones; approximately 94% are singletons and the top ten take over 1.5%. The sample was peripheral blood, taken 28 days after the second dose of the MenACWY control vaccine. The rearrangement links TRBV28 to TRBJ2-1; TRBD2 matches at 10 bases. The sequence came from an adult who received the MenACWY meningococcal vaccine as a control. The DNA for the CDR3 is TGTGCCAGCCGGACTAGCGGCCCCTCCTACAATGAGCAGTTCTTC. As protein: CASRTSGPSYNEQFF.